Described below is a single TCR beta chain sequence and its context. Which antigen it targets is not known. Base quality data are lacking; no much larger clone is found one base away. The library was obtained by PCR. Sequencing relied on an Illumina HiSeq 2500. TCR libraries were prepared with molecular barcoding, using unique molecular identifiers to normalize TCRbeta repertoire quantification. TCRdb itself trimmed the public reads at Q25 with fastp, ran MiXCR and retained productive beta chains. Rows matching on CDR3 protein sequence are summarized as one entry with the most common DNA and genes. The sample contains a few hundred thousand distinct CDR3 sequences, 20% to 30% of them found a single time. The biggest ten clones account for just over 35% of the sample. This sample stems from a study of T-cell reconstitution after alpha-beta-depleted transplantation in children (TCRdb year 2016). Some background on the complete study: The study quantitatively tracked T-cell immune reconstitution after TCRalphabeta/CD19-depleted allogeneic hematopoietic cell transplantation in children using TCR repertoire profiling.

Study-level results and caveats: Apparently early alphabetaT-cell count recovery about two months after transplant reportedly relied on only several hundred rapidly expanded clones derived from non-depleted graft cells. Hyperexpanded clone frequencies declined over subsequent months; after one year, T-cell counts and TCRbeta diversity were mostly attributed to newly produced T cells. In some patients, high TCRbeta diversity at day 60 was attributed to recipient T cells and intrathymic progenitors that had survived conditioning.

The junction shows trimming of 4 bases on V and 0 bases on J, plus 11 bases between the germline ends. Reading from cysteine to phenylalanine, the CDR3 counts 15 amino acids. Of the read, only the CDR3 DNA is kept; its 45 bases are in frame from base 1. As encoded in the germline V gene, CDR1 is SGHRS while CDR2 is YFSETQ. In the paper's terms, the treatment or condition label means: allogeneic hematopoietic cell transplantation with graft depleted of TCRalphabeta T cells and CD19 B cells. The children who served as transplant recipients had been given grafts of TCRalphabeta/CD19-depleted allogeneic hematopoietic cells.

The specimen comprised PBMCs, sampled before TCRalphabeta/CD19-depleted stem cell transplant. The TCR was taken from a boy younger than two with Wiskott-Aldrich syndrome, due to receive a stem cell transplant. Recombination linked TRBV5-1 to TRBJ2-1, with the D segment identity uncertain. The DNA sequence is as follows: TGCGCCAGCAGCCAACGGGTTAGCTCCTACAATGAGCAGTTCTTC. The encoded protein is CASSQRVSSYNEQFF.